This TCR beta chain was retrieved from a study of T cells in Graves' hyperthyroidism and ophthalmopathy. Amplification of TCR beta CDR3 regions used RNA as the template. HTBI primers drove first-round RT-PCR of the TCR CDR3. MiXCR, applied by TCRdb to the multiplex PCR reads, yields one record per CDR3 protein. The sample has approximately 590,000 distinct CDR3 sequences, 15% to 19% seen once. The sequence derives from a woman in her 30s with Graves' hyperthyroidism. What was sequenced was blood.

This chain's CDR3 is CASSSGTSTYQETQYF. The CDR3, as DNA: TGTGCCAGCAGCTCCGGGACTAGCACTTACCAAGAGACCCAGTACTTC. This sequence joins TRBV7-9 and TRBJ2-5, with 9 positions matching TRBD2. The V and J ends lost 4 bases and 0 bases, in that order; junction bases with no gene match: 6. CDR3 length: 16 amino acids. Germline lookup yields CDR1 SEHNR and CDR2 FQNEAQ (reference sequence).